This T cell receptor beta chain was observed in a study of T cell clones after liver transplantation (dated by TCRdb to the late 2010s). Regarding the complete study: Samples were obtained from ITN030ST, a randomized trial in which withdrawal of immunosuppression was attempted within 2 years of liver transplantation. As an antigen-independent comparator for donor-reactive sequences, third party-reactive TCRbeta sequences were also identified from pre-transplant MLRs. The study cohort included 8 liver transplant recipients, of whom 3 were classified as tolerant and 5 as non-tolerant. Donor-reactive T cell clones were identified using TCRbeta sequencing after a pre-transplant mixed lymphocyte reaction and were then followed in post-transplant blood. Of the eight recipients, three were HCV-positive, while the remaining recipients had been transplanted for non-autoimmune, non-viral indications. Tolerance was defined as complete withdrawal of immunosuppression for at least one year without a rise in liver enzymes beyond twice the upper limit of normal. Subjects received no induction therapy and standard immunosuppression until randomization at 12-24 months post-transplant. Blood samples were taken pre-transplant, pre-randomization before withdrawal, and post-randomization after full withdrawal or failed withdrawal.

The germline V gene (reference sequence) gives CDR1 as LNHDA and CDR2 as SQIVND. The CDR3 runs 17 amino acids, cysteine and phenylalanine included. The retained sequence is limited to the CDR3, 51 bases, with the frame set at the first base. Trimming at the junction amounts to 3 bases on V and 0 bases on J, and the germline ends lie 15 bases apart. Thawed unstimulated PBMCs were stained for CD3, CD4 and CD8 and FACS-sorted into CD3+CD4+ and CD3+CD8+ populations. All 8 studied subjects were randomized to immunosuppression withdrawal. The Qiagen DNeasy Blood and Tissue Kit was used to isolate genomic DNA. General conclusions and limits of the study: Low numbers of available donor cells limited the measurable donor-reactive repertoire in a couple of subjects. In 5 of 8 subjects, regardless of tolerance or HCV status, circulating donor-reactive CD4 TCRbeta sequences dropped significantly post-transplant. The conclusions were preliminary, being limited by small, heterogeneous patient numbers and by non-standardized post-transplant time points. Since no allograft tissue specimens were available, donor-reactive T cells may have migrated into the graft instead of being deleted. After accounting for repertoire turnover, donor-reactive detection was significantly reduced in 7 of 8 subjects for CD4 and 8 of 8 for CD8. The decline in donor-reactive sequences exceeded the decline in third party-reactive sequences, suggesting partial antigen-specific deletion that was unrelated to withdrawal success.

High-throughput TCRbeta CDR3 sequencing of frozen genomic DNA was performed by immunoSEQ, including PCR amplification, mapping, bias correction and internal controls. The authors processed their data as follows. Productive rearrangements were retained, and unique TCRbeta sequences were defined by the CDR3 nucleotide sequence together with the V and J gene. For a sequence to be called donor-reactive, it needed a frequency of at least 0.01% and at least 5-fold expansion in CFSE-low cells compared with unstimulated pre-transplant cells. To ensure at least 90% detection power, minimum frequency thresholds were set for each subject based on that subject's lowest-template unstimulated sample. Jensen-Shannon divergence between the top 1000 TCRbeta sequences post-transplant and pre-transplant was used to measure repertoire turnover. Two-sided Fisher's exact tests were used to test for changes in how often donor-reactive sequences were detected. TCRdb carries this immuneACCESS record with in-frame sequences only. Its versions omit some clonotypes, under half of them owing to an unresolved V gene in the studies checked, with the rest unexplained. V and J calls and clone size are given by that table; D and trimming were obtained from the DNA. This sample comprises tens of thousands of clones, under 90% of them detected only once. Clones ranked in the top ten supply approximately 0.77% of the sample.

Comments on this clone: The antigen it recognizes is unknown. No base quality information exists; no much larger clone differs at one position.

The specimen comprised CD4+ T cells from blood, sampled 12 months after liver transplant. This TCR was recovered from a human patient who received a liver transplant. In transplant recipients, some T cells may be of donor rather than host origin. Recombination joined TRBV19 with TRBJ1-5; the D gene cannot be resolved reliably. The DNA reads TGTGCCAGTAGTATTGGGCCCAAAGGACGTAGCAATCAGCCCCAGCATTTT. It translates as CASSIGPKGRSNQPQHF.